This T cell receptor (beta chain) derives from a study of blood T cell repertoires in COVID-19. Individuals aged about 18 to 90 years were recruited from approximately 22 US areas. A case of COVID-19 had been met by exposed participants within 2 weeks before study entry. Original analysis: Estimates of nucleated cell counts were drawn from the amplification of reference gene primers. The assay was immunoSEQ multiplex PCR, and TCRdb's table has in-frame clones only and misses some. V and J calls plus clone size are reproduced from that table; the DNA served to infer D and trimming. The repertoire holds 200,000 to 250,000 clones, with 85% to 90% as singletons. Germline CDR1 and CDR2: MNHEY and SMNVEV (reference sequence). CDR3 size: 16 residues. The V gene lost 2 bases and the J gene lost 4 bases, with 14 bases spanning the gap.

This sequence originates from a man between 25 and 39 years old who had been exposed to COVID-19. The gene calls are TRBV27 and TRBJ1-4; D not resolved. Sequencing input: PBMCs or T cells enriched from blood (not recorded which). The DNA of the CDR3 is TGTGCCAGCAGTTTAGGCGTGGAGTTCGGTAATGAAAAACTGTTTTTT. It specifies CASSLGVEFGNEKLFF. Full variable domain (remainder filled in from reference TRBV27 and TRBJ1-4): EAQVTQNPRYLITVTGKKLTVTCSQNMNHEYMSWYRQDPGLGLRQIYYSMNVEVTDKGDVPEGYKVSRKEKRNFPLILESPSPNQTSLYFCASSLGVEFGNEKLFFGSGTQLSVL.